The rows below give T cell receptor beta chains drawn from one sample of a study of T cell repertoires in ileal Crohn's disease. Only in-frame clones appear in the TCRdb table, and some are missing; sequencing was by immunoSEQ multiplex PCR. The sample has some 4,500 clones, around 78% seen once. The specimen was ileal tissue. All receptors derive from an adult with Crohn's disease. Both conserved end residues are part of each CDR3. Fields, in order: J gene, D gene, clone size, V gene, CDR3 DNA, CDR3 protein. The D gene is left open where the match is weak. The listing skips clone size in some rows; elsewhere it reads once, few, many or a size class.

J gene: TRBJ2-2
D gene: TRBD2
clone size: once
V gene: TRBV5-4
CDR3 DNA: TGTGCCAGCAGCGTTGGACTAGCGGGAGCCGGGGAGCTGTTTTTT
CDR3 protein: CASSVGLAGAGELFF

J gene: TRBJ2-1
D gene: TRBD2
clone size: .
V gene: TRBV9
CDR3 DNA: TGTGCCAGCAGCGTCCTAGCGGGATGGACCAATGAGCAGTTCTTC
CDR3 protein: CASSVLAGWTNEQFF

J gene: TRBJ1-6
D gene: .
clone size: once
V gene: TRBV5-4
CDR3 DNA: TGTGCCAGCAGGGTGGACAGTAATTCACCCCTCCACTTT
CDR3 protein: CASRVDSNSPLHF

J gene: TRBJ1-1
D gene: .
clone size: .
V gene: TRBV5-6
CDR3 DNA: TGTGCCAGCAGCTTTGGACAACAGAACACTGAAGCTTTCTTT
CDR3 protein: CASSFGQQNTEAFF

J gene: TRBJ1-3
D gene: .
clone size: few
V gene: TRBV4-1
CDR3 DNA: TGCGCCAGCAGCCAAGAGTATGTAACTGGAAACACCATATATTTT
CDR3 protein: CASSQEYVTGNTIYF

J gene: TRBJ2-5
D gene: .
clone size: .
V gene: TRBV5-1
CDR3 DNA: TGCGCCAGCAGCTTGGTCGGGGACCAAGAGACCCAGTACTTC
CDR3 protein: CASSLVGDQETQYF

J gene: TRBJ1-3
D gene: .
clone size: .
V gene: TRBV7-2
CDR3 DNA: TGTGCCAGCAGCTTAAATCAGGGCTCTGGAAACACCATATATTTT
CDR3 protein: CASSLNQGSGNTIYF

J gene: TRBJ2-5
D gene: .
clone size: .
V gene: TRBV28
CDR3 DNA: TGTGCCAGCAGTTTAAACAGAAGAGAGACCCAGTACTTC
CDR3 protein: CASSLNRRETQYF

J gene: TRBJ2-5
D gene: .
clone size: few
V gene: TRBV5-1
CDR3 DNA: TGCGCCAGCAGCTTGACACTCGGGGAGACCCAGTACTTC
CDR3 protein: CASSLTLGETQYF

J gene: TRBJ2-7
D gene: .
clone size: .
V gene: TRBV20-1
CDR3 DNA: TGCAGTGCTGCCCCCAGAGGAGAGCAGTACTTC
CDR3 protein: CSAAPRGEQYF